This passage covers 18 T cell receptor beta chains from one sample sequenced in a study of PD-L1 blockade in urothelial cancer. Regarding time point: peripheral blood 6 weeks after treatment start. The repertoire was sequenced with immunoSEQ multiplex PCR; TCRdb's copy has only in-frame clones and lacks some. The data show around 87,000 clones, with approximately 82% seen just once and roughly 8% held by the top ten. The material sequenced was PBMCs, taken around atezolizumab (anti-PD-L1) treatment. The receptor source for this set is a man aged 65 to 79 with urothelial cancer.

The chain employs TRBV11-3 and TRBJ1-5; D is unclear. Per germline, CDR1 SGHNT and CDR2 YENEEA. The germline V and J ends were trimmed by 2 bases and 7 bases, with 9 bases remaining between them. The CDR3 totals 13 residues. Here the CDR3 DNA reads TGTGCCAGCAGCTTATTCCCGGGGCAGCCCCAGCATTTT. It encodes CASSLFPGQPQHF. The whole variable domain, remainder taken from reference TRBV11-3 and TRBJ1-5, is EAGVVQSPRYKIIEKKQPVAFWCNPISGHNTLYWYLQNLGQGPELLIRYENEEAVDDSQLPKDRFSAERLKGVDSTLKIQPAELGDSAVYLCASSLFPGQPQHFGDGTRLSIL.

The CDR3 is CASSVDRGNTIYF. CDR3 DNA sequence: TGTGCCAGTAGTGTTGACAGAGGAAACACCATATATTTT. V is TRBV19 and J is TRBJ1-3; D possibly corresponds to TRBD1 (5 bases). The V gene lost 5 bases and the J gene lost 4 bases, with 9 bases spanning the gap. The CDR3 contains 13 residues. Germline CDR1 LNHDA, CDR2 SQIVND (reference sequence).

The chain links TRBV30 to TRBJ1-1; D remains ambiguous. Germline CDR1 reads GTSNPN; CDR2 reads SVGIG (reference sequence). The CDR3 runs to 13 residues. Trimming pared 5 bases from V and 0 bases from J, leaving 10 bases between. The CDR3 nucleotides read TGTGCCTGGGGCCACGTGATGAACACTGAAGCTTTCTTT. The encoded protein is CAWGHVMNTEAFF.

The CDR3 nucleotides are TGTGCCAGCAGCTTAGCGGGAGGTAACAATGAGCAGTTCTTC. Translation gives CASSLAGGNNEQFF. The chain employs TRBV7-2 and TRBJ2-1, with D possibly TRBD2 on 6 matching bases. Trimming took off 0 bases at V and 5 bases at J, with 8 bases between the two ends. The CDR3 has 14 residues. Germline V CDR1 and CDR2: SGHTA, FQGNSA.

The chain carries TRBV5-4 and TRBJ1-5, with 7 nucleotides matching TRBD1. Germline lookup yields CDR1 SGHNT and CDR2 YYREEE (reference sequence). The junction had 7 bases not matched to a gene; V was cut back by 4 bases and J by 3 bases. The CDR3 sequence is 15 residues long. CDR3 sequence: CASSLTTGDNQPQHF. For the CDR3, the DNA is TGTGCCAGCAGCCTCACAACAGGGGACAATCAGCCCCAGCATTTT.

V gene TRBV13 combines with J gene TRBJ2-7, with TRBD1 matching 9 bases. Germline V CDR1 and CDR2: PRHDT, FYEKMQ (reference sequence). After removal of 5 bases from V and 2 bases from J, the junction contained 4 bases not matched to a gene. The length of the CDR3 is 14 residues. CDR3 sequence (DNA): TGTGCCAGCAGCAAAGGGGACAGGGCCTACGAGCAGTACTTC. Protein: CASSKGDRAYEQYF.

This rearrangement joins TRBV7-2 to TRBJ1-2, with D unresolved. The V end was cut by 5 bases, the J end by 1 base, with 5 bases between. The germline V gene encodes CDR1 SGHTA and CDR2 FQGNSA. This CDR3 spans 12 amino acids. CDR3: CASSSRNYGYTF. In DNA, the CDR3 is TGTGCCAGCAGCAGCCGTAACTATGGCTACACCTTC.

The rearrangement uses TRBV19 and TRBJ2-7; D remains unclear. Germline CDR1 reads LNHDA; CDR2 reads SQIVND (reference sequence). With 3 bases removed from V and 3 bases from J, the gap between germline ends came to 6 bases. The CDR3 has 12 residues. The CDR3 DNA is TGTGCCAGTAGTATTGGGCGCTACGAGCAGTACTTC. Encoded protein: CASSIGRYEQYF.

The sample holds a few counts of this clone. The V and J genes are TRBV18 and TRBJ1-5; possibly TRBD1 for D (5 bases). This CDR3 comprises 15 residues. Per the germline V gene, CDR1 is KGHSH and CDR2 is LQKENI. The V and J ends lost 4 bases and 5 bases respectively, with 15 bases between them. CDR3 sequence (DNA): TGTGCCAGCTCACTGTCGGGGACTCGCGATCAGCCCCAGCATTTT. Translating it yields CASSLSGTRDQPQHF. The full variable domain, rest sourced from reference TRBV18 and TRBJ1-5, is NAGVMQNPRHLVRRRGQEARLRCSPMKGHSHVYWYRQLPEEGLKFMVYLQKENIIDESGMPKERFSAEFPKEGPSILRIQQVVRGDSAAYFCASSLSGTRDQPQHFGDGTRLSIL.

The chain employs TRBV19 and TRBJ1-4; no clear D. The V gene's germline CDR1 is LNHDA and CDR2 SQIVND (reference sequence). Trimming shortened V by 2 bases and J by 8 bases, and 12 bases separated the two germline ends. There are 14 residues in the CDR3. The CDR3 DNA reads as TGTGCCAGTAGTATATCTCGGGGAGGAGAAAAACTGTTTTTT. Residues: CASSISRGGEKLFF.

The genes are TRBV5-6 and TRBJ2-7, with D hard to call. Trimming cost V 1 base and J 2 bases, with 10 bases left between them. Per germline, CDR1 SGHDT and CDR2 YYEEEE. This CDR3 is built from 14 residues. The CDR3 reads CASSLSGATYEQYF. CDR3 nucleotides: TGTGCCAGCAGCTTGAGTGGAGCCACCTACGAGCAGTACTTC.

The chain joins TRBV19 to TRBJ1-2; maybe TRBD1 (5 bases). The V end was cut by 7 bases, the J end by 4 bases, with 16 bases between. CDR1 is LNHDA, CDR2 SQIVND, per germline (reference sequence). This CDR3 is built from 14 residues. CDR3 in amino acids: CASMRQSSFYGYTF. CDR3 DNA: TGTGCCAGTATGCGACAGTCCTCTTTCTATGGCTACACCTTC. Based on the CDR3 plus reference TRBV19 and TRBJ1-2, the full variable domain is DGGITQSPKYLFRKEGQNVTLSCEQNLNHDAMYWYRQDPGQGLRLIYYSQIVNDFQKGDIAEGYSVSREKKESFPLTVTSAQKNPTAFYLCASMRQSSFYGYTFGSGTRLTVV.

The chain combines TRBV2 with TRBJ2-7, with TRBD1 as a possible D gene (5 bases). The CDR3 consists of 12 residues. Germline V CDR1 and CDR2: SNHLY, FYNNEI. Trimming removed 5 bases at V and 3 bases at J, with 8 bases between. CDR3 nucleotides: TGTGCCAGCAGTACTACAGGCTACGAGCAGTACTTC. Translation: CASSTTGYEQYF.

CDR3 sequence reads: CSVRQGDYGYTF. CDR3 nucleotide sequence: TGCAGCGTTAGACAGGGAGACTATGGCTACACCTTC. This chain links TRBV29-1 with TRBJ1-2; 7 nucleotides line up with TRBD1. V shed 5 bases, J shed 3 bases, and the junction held 3 bases outside the gene matches. Germline CDR1 is SQVTM and CDR2 is ANQGSEA. CDR3 size: 12 residues.

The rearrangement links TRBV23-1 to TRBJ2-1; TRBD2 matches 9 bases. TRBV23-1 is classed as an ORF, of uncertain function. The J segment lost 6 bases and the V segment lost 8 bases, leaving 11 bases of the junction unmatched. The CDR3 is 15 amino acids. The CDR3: CASDYWTSDGNEQFF. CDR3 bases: TGCGCCAGCGACTACTGGACTAGCGACGGCAATGAGCAGTTCTTC.

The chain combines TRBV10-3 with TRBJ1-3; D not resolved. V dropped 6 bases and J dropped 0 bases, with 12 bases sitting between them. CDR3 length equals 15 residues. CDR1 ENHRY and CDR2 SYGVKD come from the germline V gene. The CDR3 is CAIRSSPGSGNTIYF. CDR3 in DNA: TGTGCCATCAGGTCGAGCCCCGGCTCTGGAAACACCATATATTTT.

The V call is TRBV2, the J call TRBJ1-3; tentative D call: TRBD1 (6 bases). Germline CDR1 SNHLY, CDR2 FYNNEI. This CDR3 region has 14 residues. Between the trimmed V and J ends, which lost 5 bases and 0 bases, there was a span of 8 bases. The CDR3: CASSQDSSGNTIYF. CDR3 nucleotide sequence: TGTGCCAGCAGTCAGGACAGCTCTGGAAACACCATATATTTT.

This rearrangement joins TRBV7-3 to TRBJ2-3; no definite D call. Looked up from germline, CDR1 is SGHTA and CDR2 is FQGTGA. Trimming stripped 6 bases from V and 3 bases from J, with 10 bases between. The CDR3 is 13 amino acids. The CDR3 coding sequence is TGTGCCAGCAGTCCCGAGAGGACAGATACGCAGTATTTT. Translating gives CASSPERTDTQYF. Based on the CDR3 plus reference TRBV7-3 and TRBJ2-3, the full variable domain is GAGVSQTPSNKVTEKGKYVELRCDPISGHTALYWYRQSLGQGPEFLIYFQGTGAADDSGLPNDRFFAVRPEGSVSTLKIQRTERGDSAVYLCASSPERTDTQYFGPGTRLTVL.